Below are 17 T cell receptor beta chains sequenced from a single sample in a study of circulating and synovial CD4+ cells in juvenile arthritis. Sequencing used immunoSEQ multiplex PCR; TCRdb keeps in-frame clones, though not all of them. The sample records tens of thousands of clones, approximately 92% being singletons. The sequencing sample was made of CD4+ T cells from blood. The receptors were sampled from a human donor with juvenile idiopathic arthritis.

V gene TRBV27 combines with J gene TRBJ2-3; 7 bases agree with TRBD1. Germline CDR1 MNHEY, CDR2 SMNVEV (reference sequence). The V segment lost 3 bases and the J segment 2 bases; nucleotides outside the gene matches: 2. The CDR3 loop spans 14 amino acids. The CDR3: CASSFTGDTDTQYF. CDR3 DNA: TGTGCCAGCAGTTTTACAGGGGACACAGATACGCAGTATTTT.

V gene TRBV14 combines with J gene TRBJ2-1; 9 bases are a match to TRBD2. Germline CDR1 is SGHDN and CDR2 is FVKESK. The trim removed 3 bases at V and 2 bases at J, leaving 5 bases unmatched. This CDR3 contains 16 residues. As DNA, the CDR3 is TGTGCCAGCAGCCACCTGAGGACTAGCGCCTACAATGAGCAGTTCTTC. Its protein is CASSHLRTSAYNEQFF. Together with reference TRBV14 and TRBJ2-1, the CDR3 gives the full variable domain: EAGVTQFPSHSVIEKGQTVTLRCDPISGHDNLYWYRRVMGKEIKFLLHFVKESKQDESGMPNNRFLAERTGGTYSTLKVQPAELEDSGVYFCASSHLRTSAYNEQFFGPGTRLTVL.

This clone was counted a single time. The chain uses TRBV7-9 and TRBJ2-7; a weak D match, TRBD2 (5 bases). Germline V gene sequence: CDR1 SEHNR, CDR2 FQNEAQ (reference sequence). CDR3 length: 16 residues. Trimming took 4 bases from V and 7 from J, leaving 23 bases between them. DNA of the CDR3: TGTGCCAGCAGCTCCCTCCCCAGCGCCCGGGGAGTGGAGCAGTACTTC. Its translation is CASSSLPSARGVEQYF.

The chain recombines TRBV10-3 with TRBJ1-4; TRBD1 matches at 7 bases. The germline gives CDR1 ENHRY, CDR2 SYGVKD. Trimming took 4 bases from V and 7 from J; bases not matched to a gene: 6. CDR3 length equals 14 residues. The CDR3 sequence: CAISGTGTGEKLFF. CDR3 DNA sequence: TGTGCCATCAGTGGGACAGGTACTGGTGAAAAACTGTTTTTT.

This clone was seen once. The gene calls are TRBV19 and TRBJ2-2; 11 bases line up with TRBD2. V was clipped by 5 bases and J by 6 bases; unmatched bases: 5. The CDR3 runs 15 residues. CDR1 and CDR2 (germline): LNHDA, SQIVND (reference sequence). CDR3 nucleotide sequence: TGTGCCAGTAGTTCTAGCGGGAGGTACGCCGGGGAGCTGTTTTTT. Protein product: CASSSSGRYAGELFF.

The chain uses TRBV5-1 and TRBJ2-3, with TRBD2 identical over 7 bases. The trim removed 0 bases at V and 3 bases at J, leaving 7 bases unmatched. Germline V gene data show CDR1 as SGHRS and CDR2 as YFSETQ. CDR3 length: 16 amino acids. CDR3 in amino acids: CASSLAGGRETDTQYF. CDR3 DNA sequence: TGCGCCAGCAGCTTGGCAGGCGGGAGAGAGACAGATACGCAGTATTTT.

Written as DNA, the CDR3 is TGTGCCAGCAGCTTAATAGCGGGAGGGCCGGGGGGTAATGAGCAGTTCTTC. The encoded protein is CASSLIAGGPGGNEQFF. The gene calls are TRBV11-2 and TRBJ2-1; 11 bases fit TRBD2. The CDR3 loop spans 17 amino acids. The ends lost 2 bases at V and 7 bases at J; junction bases unmatched: 10. Germline V gene data show CDR1 as SGHAT and CDR2 as FQNNGV. Using reference TRBV11-2 and TRBJ2-1 for the parts outside the CDR3, the full variable domain is EAGVAQSPRYKIIEKRQSVAFWCNPISGHATLYWYQQILGQGPKLLIQFQNNGVVDDSQLPKDRFSAERLKGVDSTLKIQPAKLEDSAVYLCASSLIAGGPGGNEQFFGPGTRLTVL.

This chain connects TRBV5-1 to TRBJ2-5; 8 nucleotides line up with TRBD2. Trimming took 5 bases from V and 4 from J; bases not matched to a gene: 10. Germline V gene data show CDR1 as SGHRS and CDR2 as YFSETQ. The CDR3 has 15 residues. CDR3 DNA: TGCGCCAGCAGGGGGGAAGCGGGAGCGCGAGAGACCCAGTACTTC. Its protein is CASRGEAGARETQYF.

The rearrangement uses TRBV7-9 and TRBJ1-2; a weak D match, TRBD1 (5 bases). The CDR3 contains 15 residues. Germline CDR1 reads SEHNR; CDR2 reads FQNEAQ (reference sequence). With 5 bases removed from V and 8 bases from J, the gap between germline ends came to 21 bases. The CDR3 DNA follows: TGTGCCAGCAGCCCCTGGGACTCGACGGGGTACGGCTACACCTTC. It translates to CASSPWDSTGYGYTF.

The chain employs TRBV4-2 and TRBJ1-3; D call uncertain. The CDR3 consists of 14 residues. V lost 2 bases, J lost 2 bases, and 7 bases lay in between. The germline V gene encodes CDR1 LGHNA and CDR2 YNFKEQ. The CDR3 DNA reads as TGTGCCAGCAGCCAACGAGGTACTGGAAACACCATATATTTT. This sequence encodes CASSQRGTGNTIYF.

The CDR3 here is CASSLTGGDYGYTF. In nucleotides, the CDR3 is TGTGCCAGCAGCCTAACAGGGGGCGACTATGGCTACACCTTC. This chain uses TRBV28 with TRBJ1-2; 9 bases fit TRBD1. Germline V gene data show CDR1 as MDHEN and CDR2 as SYDVKM. J gave up 3 bases and V 6 bases, and 5 bases lay outside the gene matches. The CDR3 spans 14 residues.

This chain connects TRBV9 to TRBJ2-1, with D unresolved. V lost 2 bases and J 7 bases, leaving 7 bases between the germline ends. From germline, CDR1 is SGDLS and CDR2 YYNGEE. This CDR3 has 12 amino acids. The CDR3 nucleotides read TGTGCCAGCAGCGTGGGCGAAAATGAGCAGTTCTTC. As protein: CASSVGENEQFF.

The rearrangement joins TRBV14 to TRBJ2-1, with 13 bases fitting TRBD2. From germline, CDR1 is SGHDN and CDR2 FVKESK. The length of the CDR3 is 16 residues. Unmatched junction bases numbered 8, after V lost 4 bases and J lost 8 bases. Here the CDR3 DNA reads TGTGCCAGCAGCCCTTGGACTAGCGGGAGAATTGATGAGCAGTTCTTC. This gives the protein CASSPWTSGRIDEQFF. Based on the CDR3 plus reference TRBV14 and TRBJ2-1, the full variable domain is EAGVTQFPSHSVIEKGQTVTLRCDPISGHDNLYWYRRVMGKEIKFLLHFVKESKQDESGMPNNRFLAERTGGTYSTLKVQPAELEDSGVYFCASSPWTSGRIDEQFFGPGTRLTVL.

About this clone itself: Relative to the germline gene, one junction end is altered; a read error may explain this. The chain has TRBV2 and TRBJ1-2; D remains unclear. CDR3 length: 12 amino acids. CDR1 and CDR2 from the germline V gene are SNHLY and FYNNEI. CDR3 loop: CASSEREYGYPF. In nucleotides, the CDR3 is TGTGCCAGCAGTGAAAGGGAGTATGGCTACCCCTTC.

CDR3 in amino acids: CASSSDRPYGYTF. CDR3 nucleotides: TGTGCCAGCAGTAGCGACAGGCCCTATGGCTACACCTTC. The chain is built from TRBV2 and TRBJ1-2, with D maybe TRBD1 (6 bases). Looked up from germline, CDR1 is SNHLY and CDR2 is FYNNEI. CDR3 length equals 13 residues. The germline V and J ends were trimmed by 5 bases and 4 bases, with 11 bases remaining between them.

The rearrangement joins TRBV10-1 to TRBJ2-5; TRBD2 matches at 7 bases. V was clipped by 0 bases and J by 2 bases; unmatched bases: 3. Germline V lookup: CDR1 WNHNN, CDR2 SYGVQD (reference sequence). The CDR3 covers 15 residues. The CDR3 reads CASSESRAGQETQYF. Here the CDR3 DNA reads TGCGCCAGCAGTGAGTCGAGAGCGGGACAAGAGACCCAGTACTTC.

V gene TRBV10-3 combines with J gene TRBJ2-1, with TRBD2 identical over 11 bases. V dropped 6 bases and J dropped 6; count of bases not matched to a gene: 1. This CDR3 spans 13 amino acids. The V gene's germline CDR1 is ENHRY and CDR2 SYGVKD. The CDR3 spells CAIRGLAANEQFF. CDR3 DNA sequence: TGTGCCATCAGGGGACTAGCGGCCAATGAGCAGTTCTTC.